This is a list of T cell receptor beta chains from one sample in a study of OX40 agonist ivuxolimab in advanced cancers. Assay used: immunoSEQ multiplex PCR; TCRdb lists only in-frame clones, some missing. Of more than 60,000 clones listed, more than 65% are singletons. Specimen: CD4+ or CD8+ T cells sorted from blood, collected in a trial of the OX40 agonist ivuxolimab. All receptors derive from an adult with an advanced solid tumor such as melanoma, head and neck, liver or kidney cancer. The CDR3 runs from the conserved cysteine through the conserved F or W. Fields, in order: clone size, V gene, D gene, J gene, CDR3 protein, CDR3 DNA. The D gene is left open where the match is weak. Expanded clones are given a class, and other clones once, few, many or no size at all.

NA,TRBV5-1,TRBD1,TRBJ1-2,CASSLGDSNYGYTF,TGCGCCAGCAGCTTGGGGGACAGTAACTATGGCTACACCTTC
NA,TRBV7-6,TRBD1,TRBJ1-1,CASRPQGDTEAFF,TGTGCCAGCAGGCCGCAGGGGGACACTGAAGCTTTCTTT
NA,TRBV27,NA,TRBJ1-4,CASSLPGTPIRATNEKLFF,TGTGCCAGCAGTTTACCGGGGACTCCTATCCGTGCAACTAATGAAAAACTGTTTTTT
NA,TRBV6-5,TRBD1,TRBJ2-7,CASRRDRSVYEQYF,TGTGCCAGCAGAAGGGACAGGTCAGTCTACGAGCAGTACTTC
NA,TRBV2,NA,TRBJ2-7,CASSVGRFYEQYF,TGTGCCAGCAGTGTCGGGAGATTCTACGAGCAGTACTTC
NA,TRBV18,TRBD1,TRBJ2-2,CASSPFDRVGGELFF,TGTGCCAGCTCACCTTTCGACAGGGTAGGCGGGGAGCTGTTTTTT
NA,TRBV7-2,TRBD1,TRBJ1-2,CASSLEGQSTYGYTF,TGTGCCAGCAGCTTAGAGGGACAGTCAACCTATGGCTACACCTTC
NA,TRBV28,NA,TRBJ2-3,CASSLLRGQGSQYF,TGTGCCAGCAGTTTATTAAGAGGGCAGGGGTCGCAGTATTTT
NA,TRBV27,TRBD1,TRBJ2-3,CASSLFGQGATDTQYF,TGTGCCAGCAGTTTATTTGGACAGGGGGCCACAGATACGCAGTATTTT
NA,TRBV2,NA,TRBJ1-4,CASSPVGDGEKLFF,TGTGCCAGCAGTCCGGTGGGGGACGGTGAAAAACTGTTTTTT
once,TRBV7-9,NA,TRBJ2-3,CASSLVGDTQYF,TGTGCCAGCAGCTTAGTCGGAGATACGCAGTATTTT
NA,TRBV19,NA,TRBJ1-4,CASSILGRAATNEKLFF,TGTGCCAGTAGTATTCTCGGCAGGGCGGCAACTAATGAAAAACTGTTTTTT
NA,TRBV5-8,NA,TRBJ1-1,CASSPIPGNRGEAFF,TGTGCCAGCAGCCCCATTCCGGGTAACCGCGGTGAAGCTTTCTTT
once,TRBV6-5,NA,TRBJ1-4,CASSWGRVNEKLFF,TGTGCCAGCAGCTGGGGCAGGGTTAATGAAAAACTGTTTTTT
NA,TRBV2,NA,TRBJ1-6,CASSDGSRGGTRSYNSPLHF,TGTGCCAGCAGTGATGGATCGAGGGGTGGGACCCGTTCCTATAATTCACCCCTCCACTTT
NA,TRBV28,NA,TRBJ1-1,CASRLWRWAEAFF,TGTGCCAGCAGACTATGGCGATGGGCTGAAGCTTTCTTT
NA,TRBV19,NA,TRBJ1-5,CASSNPNQPQHF,TGTGCCAGTAGTAACCCCAATCAGCCCCAGCATTTT